This TCR beta chain was identified during a study of shared clonotypes between healthy human individuals. Notes on the study in general: Among donors, sharing of clonotypes was expected to be affected by sequencing depth.

TCRdb's table, derived via immunoSEQ multiplex PCR, lists solely in-frame clones and lacks some. Of hundreds of thousands of clones in the sample, approximately 96% were seen once. Naive CD8 isolation took CD45RO-negative cells positively selected for CCR7 and excluded terminally differentiated effector memory CD45RA+ cells. The study drew its donors from healthy HIV-negative adults without recent acute infections or vaccinations. V was trimmed by 5 bases and J by 2 bases, leaving 7 bases between them. Germline V gene sequence: CDR1 LNHDA, CDR2 SQIVND (reference sequence). The CDR3 is 13 amino acids. As to this clone: Its antigen is unidentified.

The genes are TRBV19 and TRBJ1-5; weak D call: TRBD1 (5 bases). This TCR derives from a woman aged 30 to 39 in good health. Sample: naive CD8+ T cells sorted from blood. The CDR3 protein is CASSGGGNQPQHF. The DNA for the CDR3 is TGTGCCAGTAGTGGAGGGGGCAATCAGCCCCAGCATTTT. The full variable domain, rest sourced from reference TRBV19 and TRBJ1-5, is DGGITQSPKYLFRKEGQNVTLSCEQNLNHDAMYWYRQDPGQGLRLIYYSQIVNDFQKGDIAEGYSVSREKKESFPLTVTSAQKNPTAFYLCASSGGGNQPQHFGDGTRLSIL.